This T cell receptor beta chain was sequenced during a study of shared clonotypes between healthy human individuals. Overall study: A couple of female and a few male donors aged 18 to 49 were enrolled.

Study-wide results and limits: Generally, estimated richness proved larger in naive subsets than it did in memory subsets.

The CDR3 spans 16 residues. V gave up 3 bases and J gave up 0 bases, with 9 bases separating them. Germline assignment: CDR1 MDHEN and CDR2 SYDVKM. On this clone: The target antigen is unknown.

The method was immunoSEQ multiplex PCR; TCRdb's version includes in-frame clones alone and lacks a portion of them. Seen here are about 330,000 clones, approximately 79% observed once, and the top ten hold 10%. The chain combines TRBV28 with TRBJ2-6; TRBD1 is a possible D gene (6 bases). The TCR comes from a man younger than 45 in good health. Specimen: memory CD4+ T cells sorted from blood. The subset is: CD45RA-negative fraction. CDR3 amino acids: CASSFRGGSGANVLTF. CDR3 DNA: TGTGCCAGCAGTTTTCGAGGGGGCTCTGGGGCCAACGTCCTGACTTTC.